These 17 T cell receptor beta chains were sequenced from one sample in a study of blood T cell repertoires in COVID-19. Assay used: immunoSEQ multiplex PCR; TCRdb lists only in-frame clones, some missing. The sample has 100,000 or so clones; 87% are singletons. Sequencing input: peripheral blood. The receptor source for this set is a human donor in a cohort sampled during active COVID-19.

The genes are TRBV6-6 and TRBJ1-6; TRBD1 is a possible D gene (5 bases). The length of the CDR3 is 14 residues. V was cut by 8 bases and J by 9 bases, with 17 bases left in between. Germline CDR1 is MNHNY and CDR2 is SVGAGI (reference sequence). CDR3 protein: CASFPGLTGSPLHF. The CDR3 region has the DNA TGTGCCAGCTTTCCAGGGCTTACAGGTTCACCCCTCCACTTT.

This clone has a single count. The rearrangement links TRBV9 to TRBJ1-1, with D possibly matching TRBD1 (6 bases). CDR3 size: 15 residues. Germline V lookup: CDR1 SGDLS, CDR2 YYNGEE. V shed 3 bases and J shed 8 bases, with 20 bases lying between them. CDR3 region: CASSAQTRQVREAFF. In nucleotides, the CDR3 is TGTGCCAGCAGCGCGCAGACGAGACAGGTGAGGGAAGCTTTCTTT.

The gene calls are TRBV5-1 and TRBJ2-3, with D hard to call. There are 12 residues in the CDR3. Trimming shortened V by 4 bases and J by 2 bases, and 5 bases separated the two germline ends. Germline V lookup: CDR1 SGHRS, CDR2 YFSETQ. For the CDR3, the DNA is TGCGCCAGCAGCCCCGTCACAGATACGCAGTATTTT. Its protein product is CASSPVTDTQYF.

The chain employs TRBV28 and TRBJ1-2; no clear D gene. This CDR3 has 17 residues. The V gene's germline CDR1 is MDHEN and CDR2 SYDVKM. V lost 7 bases to trimming and J lost 3 bases, with 24 bases between them. CDR3 residues: CASTNIVLTKRYYGYTF. The CDR3, as DNA: TGTGCCAGCACCAACATTGTTTTGACGAAGAGGTACTATGGCTACACCTTC.

This clone was picked up one time. The genes are TRBV19 and TRBJ1-2, with 8 bases lining up with TRBD1. Trimming cost V 5 bases and J 6 bases; bases outside gene matches: 17. CDR3 size: 17 residues. Looked up from germline, CDR1 is LNHDA and CDR2 is SQIVND (reference sequence). In DNA, the CDR3 is TGTGCCAGTAGTCTGAACCAAGAGACAGGGGCAACTGATGGCTACACCTTC. This translates into CASSLNQETGATDGYTF. The variable domain in full, with the rest retrieved from reference TRBV19 and TRBJ1-2, is DGGITQSPKYLFRKEGQNVTLSCEQNLNHDAMYWYRQDPGQGLRLIYYSQIVNDFQKGDIAEGYSVSREKKESFPLTVTSAQKNPTAFYLCASSLNQETGATDGYTFGSGTRLTVV.

The V call is TRBV11-3, the J call TRBJ2-1; D not certain. The CDR3 is made up of 11 amino acids. V was trimmed by 6 bases and J by 5 bases, leaving 5 bases between them. Germline V gene lookup returns CDR1 SGHNT and CDR2 YENEEA. The CDR3 region is CASSFNNEQFF. The CDR3 DNA follows: TGTGCCAGCAGTTTCAACAATGAGCAGTTCTTC.

The chain couples TRBV28 to TRBJ2-7, with 7 bases identical to TRBD2. Germline V gives CDR1 MDHEN, CDR2 SYDVKM. Losses at the gene ends were 2 bases for V and 6 bases for J; bases not matched to a gene: 7. This CDR3 region has 14 residues. Here the CDR3 reads CASSLAGAVGEQYF. The CDR3 DNA sequence: TGTGCCAGCAGTTTAGCGGGAGCGGTTGGCGAGCAGTACTTC.

The rearrangement uses TRBV11-2 and TRBJ1-1, with TRBD1 identical over 9 bases. The CDR3 is 14 amino acids. With V trimmed by 5 bases and J by 5 bases, 6 bases remained unmatched. Germline CDR1 and CDR2: SGHAT and FQNNGV. DNA for the CDR3: TGTGCCAGCAGCATATCGGACAGGGGTACTGAAGCTTTCTTT. As protein: CASSISDRGTEAFF.

The chain carries TRBV19 and TRBJ2-1; 11 bases align to TRBD2. The CDR3 extends over 16 amino acids. Per germline, CDR1 LNHDA and CDR2 SQIVND (reference sequence). V was pared by 2 bases and J by 7 bases, with 7 bases of the junction left unmatched. Here the CDR3 reads CASSIRPSGRLNEQFF. The CDR3 bases are TGTGCCAGTAGTATAAGGCCTAGCGGGAGGTTAAATGAGCAGTTCTTC.

In its sample, this clone was seen once. The chain joins TRBV5-1 to TRBJ2-1; 10 nucleotides line up with TRBD2. Germline-derived CDR1 and CDR2 are SGHRS and YFSETQ. This CDR3 spans 16 amino acids. J gave up 5 bases and V 0 bases, and 5 bases lay outside the gene matches. For the CDR3, the DNA is TGCGCCAGCAGCTTGGAGGGACTAGCGTACGACAATGAGCAGTTCTTC. Amino acid sequence: CASSLEGLAYDNEQFF.

This chain connects TRBV4-2 to TRBJ2-1; TRBD1 aligns across 10 bases. Germline V gene data show CDR1 as LGHNA and CDR2 as YNFKEQ. J gave up 0 bases and V 3 bases, and 8 bases lay outside the gene matches. The length of the CDR3 is 18 residues. The DNA of the CDR3 is TGTGCCAGCAGCCAGGGGGACAGGGGTCCCGACTCCTACAATGAGCAGTTCTTC. It translates to CASSQGDRGPDSYNEQFF.

The chain has TRBV11-2 and TRBJ2-7, with a weak D call TRBD1 (6 bases). The CDR3 runs to 12 residues. Germline V gives CDR1 SGHAT, CDR2 FQNNGV. V was cut by 8 bases and J by 5 bases, with 13 bases left in between. The CDR3 spells CASALGQNEQYF. CDR3 nucleotides: TGTGCCAGCGCATTAGGACAGAACGAGCAGTACTTC.

The rearrangement links TRBV5-1 to TRBJ2-7, with 11 bases lining up with TRBD2. This CDR3 region has 21 residues. Germline values: CDR1 SGHRS, CDR2 YFSETQ. J gave up 2 bases and V 1 base, and 20 bases lay outside the gene matches. CDR3 coding DNA: TGCGCCAGCAGCTTGCCCGACCAAACAGCGACTAGCGGGATGGGGACCTACGAGCAGTACTTC. Amino acids: CASSLPDQTATSGMGTYEQYF.

J is TRBJ2-5 and V is TRBV19; 8 nucleotides line up with TRBD1. From germline, CDR1 is LNHDA and CDR2 SQIVND (reference sequence). The CDR3 length is 15 residues. Unmatched junction bases numbered 12, after V lost 7 bases and J lost 5 bases. CDR3 loop: CASTVTGDQSETQYF. The CDR3 DNA follows: TGTGCCAGTACTGTGACAGGGGACCAAAGCGAGACCCAGTACTTC.

This chain's CDR3 is CASSYAMGQGADTQYF. Here the CDR3 DNA reads TGTGCCAGCAGTTACGCTATGGGACAGGGGGCAGATACGCAGTATTTT. V gene TRBV6-2 or TRBV6-3 combines with J gene TRBJ2-3, with 11 bases fitting TRBD1. The CDR3 loop spans 16 amino acids. Germline assignment: CDR1 MNHEY and CDR2 SVGEGT. With V trimmed by 2 bases and J by 4 bases, 5 bases remained unmatched.

The chain employs TRBV9 and TRBJ2-5; TRBD2 might be the D (6 bases). The CDR3 totals 15 residues. Between the trimmed V and J ends, which lost 0 bases and 5 bases, there was a span of 14 bases. The germline gives CDR1 SGDLS, CDR2 YYNGEE. CDR3 DNA sequence: TGTGCCAGCAGCGTAGCTTGGGGACTGTTTGAGACCCAGTACTTC. Its protein product is CASSVAWGLFETQYF.

This rearrangement joins TRBV21-1 to TRBJ2-7; the table's TRBD2 call for D was not verified on the DNA. TRBV21-1 is assigned pseudogene status. The CDR3 is made up of 16 amino acids. DNA for the CDR3: TGTGCCAGCAGCAAAGTCGGCGGACTAGTTTCCTACGAGCAGTACTTC. Translation: CASSKVGGLVSYEQYF.